Shown below are 7 T cell receptor beta chains from a single sample sequenced in a study of control samples from healthy donors and cancer patients. This table comes from immunoSEQ multiplex PCR, and its TCRdb copy is limited to in-frame clones, with some not included. The sample yields some 150,000 clones, approximately 92% seen once. Material for sequencing was blood. The origin of the receptors is a man aged 30 to 45 in good health.

The chain employs TRBV13 and TRBJ1-1; a possible D gene is TRBD1 (5 bases). Germline CDR1 is PRHDT and CDR2 is FYEKMQ (reference sequence). Trimming cost V 5 bases and J 0 bases, with 22 bases left between them. CDR3 size: 18 residues. The CDR3 loop is CASSPSGQLGNMNTEAFF. CDR3 DNA sequence: TGTGCCAGCAGCCCATCTGGACAATTGGGAAACATGAACACTGAAGCTTTCTTT. The variable domain in full, with the rest retrieved from reference TRBV13 and TRBJ1-1, is AAGVIQSPRHLIKEKRETATLKCYPIPRHDTVYWYQQGPGQDPQFLISFYEKMQSDKGSIPDRFSAQQFSDYHSELNMSSLELGDSALYFCASSPSGQLGNMNTEAFFGQGTRLTVV.

The genes are TRBV5-1 and TRBJ2-2; D possibly corresponds to TRBD1 (5 bases). The germline V gene has CDR1 SGHRS and CDR2 YFSETQ. The CDR3 has 13 amino acids. Trimming took 4 bases from V and 7 from J, leaving 11 bases between them. CDR3 region: CASSMDTGGELFF. Here the CDR3 DNA reads TGCGCCAGCAGCATGGACACGGGCGGGGAGCTGTTTTTT.

The rearrangement uses TRBV5-4 and TRBJ2-1; 10 nucleotides align to TRBD2. The CDR3 consists of 15 residues. J was trimmed by 9 bases and V by 4 bases; bases with no gene match: 10. The germline CDR1 and CDR2 sequences are SGHNT and YYREEE (reference sequence). CDR3: CASSGSGGALGEQFF. CDR3 DNA: TGTGCCAGCAGCGGAAGCGGGGGGGCCTTGGGTGAGCAGTTCTTC.

The rearrangement uses TRBV18 and TRBJ1-5; D may be TRBD1 (5 bases). This CDR3 has 16 residues. V lost 1 base and J lost 5, with 15 bases in between. CDR1 and CDR2 (germline): KGHSH, LQKENI. The CDR3 DNA reads as TGTGCCAGCTCACCACTTGGTAGGGGAGGAGATCAGCCCCAGCATTTT. It translates to CASSPLGRGGDQPQHF.

This sequence joins TRBV28 and TRBJ1-1, with TRBD1 matching 7 bases. Germline V gives CDR1 MDHEN, CDR2 SYDVKM. The CDR3 is made up of 15 amino acids. Unmatched junction bases numbered 17, after V lost 5 bases and J lost 11 bases. The CDR3 DNA is TGTGCCAGCAGTACAACACTAAGGGGGCTTGGGTGGGCTTTCTTT. This gives the protein CASSTTLRGLGWAFF.

The V call is TRBV28, the J call TRBJ1-2, with TRBD1 as a possible D gene (5 bases). The CDR3 length is 14 residues. CDR1 and CDR2 from the germline V gene are MDHEN and SYDVKM. Trimming took 3 bases from V and 3 from J, leaving 11 bases between them. CDR3 in amino acids: CASSLAVGDYGYTF. As DNA, the CDR3 is TGTGCCAGCAGTTTGGCGGTAGGGGACTATGGCTACACCTTC.

The DNA for the CDR3 is TGTGCCAGCAGCGGGGGGACGTACAATGAGCAGTTCTTC. Its protein is CASSGGTYNEQFF. The chain has TRBV9 and TRBJ2-1, with D perhaps being TRBD1 or TRBD2 (5 bases each). Trimming cost V 3 bases and J 4 bases, with 8 bases left between them. CDR1 and CDR2 (germline): SGDLS, YYNGEE. This CDR3 region has 13 residues.